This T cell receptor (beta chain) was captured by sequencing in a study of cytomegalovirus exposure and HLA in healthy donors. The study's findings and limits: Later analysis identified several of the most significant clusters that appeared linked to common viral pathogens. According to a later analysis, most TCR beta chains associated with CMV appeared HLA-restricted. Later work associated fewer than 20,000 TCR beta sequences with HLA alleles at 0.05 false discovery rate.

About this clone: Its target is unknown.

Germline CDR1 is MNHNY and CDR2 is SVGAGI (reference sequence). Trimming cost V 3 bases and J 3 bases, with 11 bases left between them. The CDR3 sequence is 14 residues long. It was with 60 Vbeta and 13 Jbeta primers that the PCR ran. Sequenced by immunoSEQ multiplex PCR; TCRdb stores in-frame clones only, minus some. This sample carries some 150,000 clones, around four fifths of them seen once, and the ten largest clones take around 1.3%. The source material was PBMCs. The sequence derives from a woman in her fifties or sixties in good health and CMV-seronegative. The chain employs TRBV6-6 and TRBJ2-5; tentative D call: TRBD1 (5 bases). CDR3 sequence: CASSYPGKEETQYF. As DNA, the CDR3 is TGTGCCAGCAGTTATCCAGGGAAGGAAGAGACCCAGTACTTC.